The text below deals with one T cell receptor beta chain. As yet, its antigen is unknown. This specimen belongs to a study of shared clonotypes between healthy human individuals. Study-wide points: Sampling used blood alone; tissue repertoires probably differ.

Assay used: immunoSEQ multiplex PCR; TCRdb lists only in-frame clones, some missing. The repertoire holds about 2.3 million clones, with over 90% as singletons. Germline values: CDR1 SEHNR, CDR2 FQNEAQ (reference sequence). Trimming cost V 1 base and J 2 bases; bases outside gene matches: 3. The CDR3 spans 15 residues. The TCR comes from a man aged 18 to 29 in good health. Some clones in this sample may be carry-over from other donors' samples. Sequenced input: naive CD4+ T cells from PBMCs. The subset is: CD45RA+ positively selected. The chain couples TRBV7-9 to TRBJ2-7; TRBD2 matches 9 bases. DNA of the CDR3: TGTGCCAGCAGCTTAGTTAGCGGGGGACCCTACGAGCAGTACTTC. This translates into CASSLVSGGPYEQYF.